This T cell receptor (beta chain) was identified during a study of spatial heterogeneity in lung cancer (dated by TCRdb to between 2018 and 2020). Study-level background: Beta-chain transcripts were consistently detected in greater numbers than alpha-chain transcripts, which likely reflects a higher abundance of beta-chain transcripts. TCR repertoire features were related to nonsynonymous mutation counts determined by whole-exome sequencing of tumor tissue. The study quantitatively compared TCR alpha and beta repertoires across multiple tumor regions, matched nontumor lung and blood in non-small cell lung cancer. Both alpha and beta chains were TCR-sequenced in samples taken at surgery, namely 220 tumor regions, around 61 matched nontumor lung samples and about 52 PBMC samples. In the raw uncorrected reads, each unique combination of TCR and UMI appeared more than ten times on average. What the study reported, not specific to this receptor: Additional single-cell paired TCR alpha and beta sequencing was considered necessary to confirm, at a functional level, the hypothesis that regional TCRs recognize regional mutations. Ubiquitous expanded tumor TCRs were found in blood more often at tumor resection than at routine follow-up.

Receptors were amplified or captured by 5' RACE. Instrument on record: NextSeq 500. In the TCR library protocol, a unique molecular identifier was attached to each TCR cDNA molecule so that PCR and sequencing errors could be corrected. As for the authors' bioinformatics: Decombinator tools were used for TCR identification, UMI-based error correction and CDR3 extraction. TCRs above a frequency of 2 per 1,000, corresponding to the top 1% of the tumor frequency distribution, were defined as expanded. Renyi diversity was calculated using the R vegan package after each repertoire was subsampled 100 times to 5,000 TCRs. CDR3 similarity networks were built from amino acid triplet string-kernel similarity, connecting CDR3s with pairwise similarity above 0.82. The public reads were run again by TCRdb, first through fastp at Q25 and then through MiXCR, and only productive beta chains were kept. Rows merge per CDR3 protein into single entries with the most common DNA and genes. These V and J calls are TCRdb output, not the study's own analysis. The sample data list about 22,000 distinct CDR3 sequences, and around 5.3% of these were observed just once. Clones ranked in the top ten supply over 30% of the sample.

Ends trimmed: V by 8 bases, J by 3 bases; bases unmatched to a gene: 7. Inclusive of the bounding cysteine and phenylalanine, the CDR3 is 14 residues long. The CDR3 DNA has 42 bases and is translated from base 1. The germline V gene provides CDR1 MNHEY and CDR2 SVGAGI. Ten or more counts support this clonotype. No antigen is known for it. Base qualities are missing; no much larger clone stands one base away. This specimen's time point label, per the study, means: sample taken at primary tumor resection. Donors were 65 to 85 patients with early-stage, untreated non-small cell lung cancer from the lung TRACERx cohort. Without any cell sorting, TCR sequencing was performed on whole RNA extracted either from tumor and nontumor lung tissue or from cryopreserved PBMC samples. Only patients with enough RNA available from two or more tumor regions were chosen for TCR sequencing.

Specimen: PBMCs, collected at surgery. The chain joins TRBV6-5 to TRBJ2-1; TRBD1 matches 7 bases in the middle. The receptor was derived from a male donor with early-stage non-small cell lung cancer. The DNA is TGTGCCAGCGGAAAGGACAGGTACTACAATGAGCAGTTCTTC. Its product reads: CASGKDRYYNEQFF.